These 31 T cell receptor beta chains were sequenced from one sample in a study of CD8 T cells in ankylosing spondylitis. TCRdb reanalysed the 5' RACE reads using MiXCR and keeps one entry per CDR3 protein. The sample consists of approximately 300,000 distinct CDR3 sequences, 7% to 9% of them appearing once. The antigens for these receptors are not known. Overall study findings and caveats: Among TCR beta sequences, a motif of roughly 8 highly homologous variants appeared characteristic of ankylosing spondylitis blood.

The material sequenced was blood, either unsorted or a sorted T cell fraction (not recorded which). Receptor source: a male donor with ankylosing spondylitis.

The chain combines TRBV5-1 with TRBJ2-5; tentatively, D is TRBD2 (5 bases). CDR1 and CDR2 (germline): SGHRS, YFSETQ. CDR3 length: 14 residues. Deletions cut 0 bases from V and 5 bases from J, with 11 bases between. Here the CDR3 reads CASSLGPEDETQYF. The CDR3, as DNA: TGCGCCAGCAGCTTGGGTCCGGAGGATGAGACCCAGTACTTC.

The rearrangement joins TRBV15 to TRBJ1-4, with D perhaps matching TRBD1 (6 bases). The CDR3 runs 15 residues. Germline lookup yields CDR1 LNHNV and CDR2 YYDKDF (reference sequence). The V end lost 3 bases, the J end lost 2 bases, and 10 bases lay between the germline ends. This CDR3 reads CATSRPQGTNEKLFF. In DNA form, the CDR3 reads TGTGCCACCAGCAGGCCCCAGGGGACTAATGAAAAACTGTTTTTT. Looking up the rest from reference TRBV15 and TRBJ1-4 gives the full variable domain: DAMVIQNPRYQVTQFGKPVTLSCSQTLNHNVMYWYQQKSSQAPKLLFHYYDKDFNNEADTPDNFQSRRPNTSFCFLDIRSPGLGDTAMYLCATSRPQGTNEKLFFGSGTQLSVL.

The chain has TRBV11-3 and TRBJ1-1; a possible D gene is TRBD1 (6 bases). The CDR3 extends over 14 amino acids. V was pared by 4 bases and J by 1 base, with 10 bases between. Germline V CDR1 and CDR2: SGHNT, YENEEA. The DNA of the CDR3 is TGTGCCAGCAGCTGGGACACGCAGAACACTGAAGCTTTCTTT. This gives the protein CASSWDTQNTEAFF.

The chain combines TRBV24-1 with TRBJ2-7, with D possibly TRBD1 on 6 matching bases. Trimming removed 5 bases at V and 1 base at J, with 8 bases between. The length of the CDR3 is 13 residues. Germline V gene data show CDR1 as KGHDR and CDR2 as SFDVKD. The CDR3 coding sequence is TGTGCCACCAGTGCGGACAGATCCTACGAGCAGTACTTC. Amino acid sequence: CATSADRSYEQYF.

A few counts support this clonotype. The gene calls are TRBV27 and TRBJ2-5; D is perhaps TRBD2 (6 bases). The germline CDR1 and CDR2 sequences are MNHEY and SMNVEV (reference sequence). The V end was cut by 5 bases, the J end by 5 bases, with 15 bases between. This CDR3 has 14 residues. The DNA for the CDR3 is TGTGCCAGCAGTCGGGGCACTAGCCTGGAGACCCAGTACTTC. Its protein product is CASSRGTSLETQYF.

This clonotype was seen only a few times. The chain has TRBV18 and TRBJ2-1; TRBD2 aligns across 8 bases. CDR1 is KGHSH and CDR2 is LQKENI in the germline V gene. J gave up 3 bases and V 4 bases, and 5 bases lay outside the gene matches. The CDR3 consists of 15 residues. The CDR3 DNA reads TGTGCCAGCTCACGTAGCGGGACCTTCTACAATGAGCAGTTCTTC. Residues: CASSRSGTFYNEQFF.

The chain is built from TRBV4-1 and TRBJ1-5, with D perhaps matching TRBD1 (6 bases). Looked up from germline, CDR1 is MGHRA and CDR2 is YSYEKL. The CDR3 runs 15 residues. V was cut by 1 base and J by 5 bases, with 12 bases left in between. DNA of the CDR3: TGCGCCAGCAGCCAAGTCTGGGGGGCATATCAGCCCCAGCATTTT. Amino acids: CASSQVWGAYQPQHF.

The chain links TRBV6-2 or TRBV6-3 to TRBJ2-7; the match to TRBD2 covers 7 bases. After removal of 10 bases from V and 7 bases from J, the junction contained 19 bases not matched to a gene. Germline loops: CDR1 MNHEY, CDR2 SVGEGT. CDR3 length equals 15 residues. This chain's CDR3 is CATGGTVDSFGEQYF. Written as DNA, the CDR3 is TGTGCCACGGGGGGAACGGTAGACTCTTTTGGGGAGCAGTACTTC.

J is TRBJ2-1 and V is TRBV4-1, with TRBD2 identical over 11 bases. This CDR3 region has 17 residues. V lost 2 bases to trimming and J lost 8 bases; unmatched junction nucleotides: 11. Per the germline V gene, CDR1 is MGHRA and CDR2 is YSYEKL. CDR3 protein: CASSQRDSGRAGDEQFF. CDR3 in DNA: TGCGCCAGCAGCCAAAGGGATAGCGGGAGGGCGGGCGATGAGCAGTTCTTC.

This clonotype was recorded at least ten times. The chain has TRBV7-6 and TRBJ2-3, with D uncertain. Germline assignment: CDR1 SGHVS and CDR2 FNYEAQ. The germline V and J ends were trimmed by 0 bases and 0 bases, with 7 bases remaining between them. This CDR3 has 15 amino acids. This chain's CDR3 is CASSLAMRSTDTQYF. The CDR3 DNA reads as TGTGCCAGCAGCTTAGCGATGAGGAGCACAGATACGCAGTATTTT.

Ten or more counts support this clonotype. The chain uses TRBV20-1 and TRBJ2-6; D not resolved. The V gene lost 4 bases and the J gene lost 1 base, with 17 bases spanning the gap. The CDR3 is 17 amino acids. Germline V gives CDR1 DFQATT, CDR2 SNEGSKA (reference sequence). CDR3 nucleotides: TGCAGTGCTACGAGACCGCGGTGGGGATCTGGGGCCAACGTCCTGACTTTC. It codes for CSATRPRWGSGANVLTF.

The chain employs TRBV27 and TRBJ1-2; D possibly corresponds to TRBD1 (5 bases). The V end lost 6 bases, the J end lost 4 bases, and 12 bases lay between the germline ends. This CDR3 is 13 amino acids long. From germline, CDR1 is MNHEY and CDR2 SMNVEV (reference sequence). This chain's CDR3 is CASSPGLVYGYTF. The CDR3 nucleotides read TGTGCCAGCAGCCCGGGACTGGTCTATGGCTACACCTTC.

This clonotype came up a few times. The genes are TRBV25-1 and TRBJ2-5; TRBD2 matches at 14 bases. The CDR3 runs 16 residues. Germline V gene data show CDR1 as MGHDK and CDR2 as SYGVNS. With 6 bases clipped from V and 2 bases from J, the junction kept 5 bases outside the gene matches. CDR3 residues: CASRKGLAGEQETQYF. CDR3 DNA: TGTGCCAGCAGAAAGGGACTAGCGGGAGAGCAAGAGACCCAGTACTTC.

This chain connects TRBV10-3 to TRBJ2-1; D may match TRBD1 or TRBD2 (6 bases each). This CDR3 contains 14 residues. Germline V gene sequence: CDR1 ENHRY, CDR2 SYGVKD. The ends were cut back, 8 bases at V and 9 bases at J, with 20 bases in the middle. The CDR3 DNA is TGTGCCATCGCAAGGGGGGAGTTGTCGAGTGAGCAGTTCTTC. This sequence encodes CAIARGELSSEQFF.

This clonotype came up many times. V usage is TRBV12-3 or TRBV12-4 and J usage is TRBJ2-1; 7 nucleotides align to TRBD2. Trimming removed 1 base from V and 7 bases from J; junction bases left unmatched: 10. CDR3 length equals 16 residues. CDR3 residues: CASSLEFRGSDNEQFF. The CDR3 nucleotides read TGTGCCAGCAGTTTAGAGTTCCGCGGGAGTGATAATGAGCAGTTCTTC.

This clonotype has ten or more counts. The chain is built from TRBV7-9 and TRBJ2-1; no clear D gene. The CDR3 contains 16 residues. V was pared by 5 bases and J by 0 bases, with 14 bases between. Germline V gene sequence: CDR1 SEHNR, CDR2 FQNEAQ (reference sequence). The CDR3 here is CASSPRPGSSYNEQFF. DNA of the CDR3: TGTGCCAGCAGCCCTCGTCCGGGTAGCTCCTACAATGAGCAGTTCTTC.

This clonotype showed up many times. V and J are TRBV20-1 and TRBJ2-7, with D hard to call. Trimming shortened V by 0 bases and J by 6 bases, and 12 bases separated the two germline ends. Germline values: CDR1 DFQATT, CDR2 SNEGSKA (reference sequence). The CDR3 is 13 amino acids. CDR3 sequence reads: CSARDSLTPEQYF. The CDR3 bases are TGCAGTGCTAGAGATTCCCTCACACCCGAGCAGTACTTC.

The V call is TRBV7-8, the J call TRBJ2-1; D gene unclear. Trimming took off 1 base at V and 4 bases at J, with 11 bases between the two ends. The CDR3 covers 15 residues. Germline loops: CDR1 SGHVS, CDR2 FQNEAQ. CDR3 in amino acids: CASSLVSYRYNEQFF. Written as DNA, the CDR3 is TGTGCCAGCAGCTTAGTTAGTTATCGGTACAATGAGCAGTTCTTC.

This clonotype turned up a few times. This chain connects TRBV4-1 to TRBJ1-4, with 7 bases identical to TRBD1. This CDR3 has 15 residues. The trim removed 5 bases at V and 4 bases at J, leaving 7 bases unmatched. From germline, CDR1 is MGHRA and CDR2 YSYEKL. The DNA of the CDR3 is TGCGCCAGCAGCGAACCGGGACAGAATAATGAAAAACTGTTTTTT. Its protein product is CASSEPGQNNEKLFF.

The chain links TRBV29-1 to TRBJ1-2; TRBD1 agrees at 8 bases. The germline CDR1 and CDR2 sequences are SQVTM and ANQGSEA. This CDR3 has 13 amino acids. The junction had 10 bases not matched to a gene; V was cut back by 6 bases and J by 7 bases. The CDR3 protein is CSVLPGQGSGYTF. The CDR3 region has the DNA TGCAGCGTCCTTCCAGGACAGGGCAGTGGCTACACCTTC.

V usage is TRBV5-1 and J usage is TRBJ1-4; no clear D gene. V gave up 0 bases and J gave up 7 bases, with 10 bases separating them. Germline V gene lookup returns CDR1 SGHRS and CDR2 YFSETQ. The CDR3 covers 14 residues. The CDR3 DNA sequence: TGCGCCAGCAGCTTGGAGGCTCCGGCTGAAAAACTGTTTTTT. Translating it yields CASSLEAPAEKLFF.

This clonotype was seen a handful of times. This chain links TRBV5-1 with TRBJ2-7; 11 nucleotides agree with TRBD1. The CDR3 runs to 19 residues. Per the germline V gene, CDR1 is SGHRS and CDR2 is YFSETQ. The trim removed 5 bases at V and 2 bases at J, leaving 18 bases unmatched. CDR3 region: CASRGQGAGSPRRPYEQYF. For the CDR3, the DNA is TGCGCCAGCAGAGGACAGGGGGCAGGTAGCCCGCGGCGCCCCTACGAGCAGTACTTC.

This clonotype was picked up many times. The genes are TRBV29-1 and TRBJ1-1, with no clear D. CDR1 is SQVTM, CDR2 ANQGSEA, per germline. The CDR3 totals 11 residues. The germline V and J ends were trimmed by 5 bases and 1 base, with 5 bases remaining between them. This CDR3 reads CSVIGNTEAFF. CDR3 nucleotides: TGCAGCGTTATCGGGAACACTGAAGCTTTCTTT.

This clonotype was seen only a few times. This chain uses TRBV18 with TRBJ2-7, with 7 bases identical to TRBD1. The CDR3 consists of 16 residues. CDR1 KGHSH and CDR2 LQKENI come from the germline V gene. V lost 2 bases and J lost 6; bases outside the gene matches: 13. CDR3 DNA: TGTGCCAGCTCACCAAGTATCTCACAGGGGAAGGGCGAGCAGTACTTC. Translating gives CASSPSISQGKGEQYF.

The V call is TRBV7-9, the J call TRBJ2-6; D is ambiguous. The CDR3 runs to 16 residues. The germline CDR1 and CDR2 sequences are SEHNR and FQNEAQ (reference sequence). V gave up 5 bases and J gave up 0 bases, with 11 bases separating them. The CDR3 nucleotides read TGTGCCAGCAGCCCCCCCGTCGGCTCTGGGGCCAACGTCCTGACTTTC. Translating it yields CASSPPVGSGANVLTF. Using reference TRBV7-9 and TRBJ2-6 for the parts outside the CDR3, the full variable domain is DTGVSQNPRHKITKRGQNVTFRCDPISEHNRLYWYRQTLGQGPEFLTYFQNEAQLEKSRLLSDRFSAERPKGSFSTLEIQRTEQGDSAMYLCASSPPVGSGANVLTFGAGSRLTVL.

V and J are TRBV27 and TRBJ1-6; tentatively, D is TRBD1 (5 bases). The V gene's germline CDR1 is MNHEY and CDR2 SMNVEV (reference sequence). V was clipped by 0 bases and J by 8 bases, with 11 bases between them. This CDR3 spans 15 amino acids. The CDR3 region is CASSLSSRADSPLHF. The DNA of the CDR3 is TGTGCCAGCAGTTTATCTTCCAGGGCGGATTCACCCCTCCACTTT.

Points on this clonotype: The CDR3 does not close with the conserved phenylalanine or tryptophan, likely indicating a read error. The chain uses TRBV4-2 and TRBJ2-1, with D maybe TRBD1 (5 bases). Trimming took off 0 bases at V and 3 bases at J, with 12 bases between the two ends. The length of the CDR3 is 16 residues. CDR1 and CDR2 (germline): LGHNA, YNFKEQ. CDR3 coding DNA: TGTGCCAGCAGCCAAGATACAGGAACTAACTACAATGAGCAGTTCCTC. It encodes CASSQDTGTNYNEQFL.

A word on this clonotype: This may come from a read error, since a much larger clone is one base off. The rearrangement uses TRBV4-1 and TRBJ2-3, with D unclear. V was clipped by 6 bases and J by 3 bases, with 10 bases between them. The germline V gene encodes CDR1 MGHRA and CDR2 YSYEKL. The CDR3 covers 13 residues. The CDR3 DNA sequence: TGCGCCAGCAGTCGACCAGCAACAGATACGCAGTATTTT. Protein: CASSRPATDTQYF.

This clonotype was seen a few times. This sequence joins TRBV7-3 and TRBJ2-3; 8 nucleotides agree with TRBD2. Germline CDR1 reads SGHTA; CDR2 reads FQGTGA. V lost 4 bases, J lost 0 bases, and 6 bases stayed unmatched. The length of the CDR3 is 16 residues. CDR3 sequence reads: CASSSFAGGSTDTQYF. CDR3 coding DNA: TGTGCCAGCAGCTCCTTTGCGGGGGGTAGCACAGATACGCAGTATTTT.

This clonotype was counted ten times or more. V is TRBV7-3 and J is TRBJ2-1; TRBD2 matches at 7 bases. The V segment lost 1 base and the J segment 2 bases; nucleotides outside the gene matches: 11. CDR1 SGHTA and CDR2 FQGTGA come from the germline V gene. This CDR3 comprises 18 residues. The CDR3 nucleotides are TGTGCCAGCAGCTTAAACCCCCTTTCTAGCGGAGCCTACAATGAGCAGTTCTTC. As protein: CASSLNPLSSGAYNEQFF.

This clonotype has only a few counts. The rearrangement uses TRBV5-1 and TRBJ1-1; 8 nucleotides match TRBD1. V was pared by 0 bases and J by 5 bases, with 12 bases of the junction left unmatched. CDR3 size: 17 residues. Germline V gives CDR1 SGHRS, CDR2 YFSETQ. The CDR3 bases are TGCGCCAGCAGCTTGGAACCTGGGGGCAGGGGGCGGACTGAAGCTTTCTTT. This gives the protein CASSLEPGGRGRTEAFF.